This T cell receptor beta chain was identified in a study of T cells in Graves' hyperthyroidism and ophthalmopathy. Study in general: Peripheral blood was collected at initial diagnosis, before any treatment.

It was 8.5 to 10 ml of fresh peripheral blood that supplied the PBMCs. This clonotype was detected many times. The CDR3 is made up of 12 amino acids. The germline V gene has CDR1 DFQATT and CDR2 SNEGSKA (reference sequence). Trimming pared 6 bases from V and 1 base from J, leaving 10 bases between. Amplified TCR beta CDR3 regions derived from RNA transcripts. TCR CDR3 regions were first amplified by RT-PCR with HTBI primers. TCRdb re-derived calls from the multiplex PCR reads in MiXCR, one entry per CDR3 protein. The sample contains about 400,000 distinct CDR3 sequences, roughly 14% of which appear only once.

The V gene is TRBV20-1, the J gene TRBJ2-7; D unclear. The sequence was obtained from a man younger than 35 with Graves' ophthalmopathy. Material: blood. CDR3 in amino acids: CSASLDSYEQYF. In DNA, the CDR3 is TGCAGTGCCAGCCTAGATTCCTACGAGCAGTACTTC.